The source of this T cell receptor (beta chain) is a study of blood T cell repertoires in COVID-19. The cohort comprised adults aged about 18 to 100 years residing in under 30 US areas. Per the authors' pipeline: Estimates of nucleated cell counts were drawn from the amplification of reference gene primers. The table came from immunoSEQ multiplex PCR; TCRdb's copy has only in-frame clones and leaves some out. V, J and clone size were drawn from that table, and D and trimming were deduced from the DNA. The table includes approximately 250,000 clones, approximately 80% detected once. Germline CDR1 reads SGHVS; CDR2 reads FQNEAQ. Trimming shortened V by 2 bases and J by 5 bases, and 7 bases separated the two germline ends. This CDR3 is built from 12 residues.

This TCR came from a man aged 40-55 years who had recovered from COVID-19. Sequencing was done on a sample of PBMCs or T cells enriched from blood (not recorded which). The chain has TRBV7-8 and TRBJ2-7; a weak D match, TRBD1 (5 bases). CDR3 in amino acids: CASSLTQDEQYF. CDR3 in DNA: TGTGCCAGCAGCTTAACACAGGACGAGCAGTACTTC.